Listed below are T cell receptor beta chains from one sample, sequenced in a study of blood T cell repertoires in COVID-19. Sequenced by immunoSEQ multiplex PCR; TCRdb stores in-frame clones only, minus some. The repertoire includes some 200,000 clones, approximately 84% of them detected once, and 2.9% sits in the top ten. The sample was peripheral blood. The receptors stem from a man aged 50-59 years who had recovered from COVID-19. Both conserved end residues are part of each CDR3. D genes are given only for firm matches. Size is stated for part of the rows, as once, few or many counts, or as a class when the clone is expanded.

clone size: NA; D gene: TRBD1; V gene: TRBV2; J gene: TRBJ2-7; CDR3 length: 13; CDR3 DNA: TGTGCCAGCAATCTTCAGGGGGCCCACGAGCAGTACTTC; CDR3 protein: CASNLQGAHEQYF
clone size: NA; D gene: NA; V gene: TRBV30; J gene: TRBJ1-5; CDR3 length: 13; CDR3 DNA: TGTGCCTGGAGTTTCAGGGGTAATCAGCCCCAGCATTTT; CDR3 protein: CAWSFRGNQPQHF
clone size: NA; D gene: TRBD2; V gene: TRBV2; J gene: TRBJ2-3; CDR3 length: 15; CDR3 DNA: TGTGCCAGCAACCCTAGGACTAGCAGAACAGATACGCAGTATTTT; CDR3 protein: CASNPRTSRTDTQYF
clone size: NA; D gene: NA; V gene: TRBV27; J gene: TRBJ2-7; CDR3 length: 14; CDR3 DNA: TGTGCCAGCAGTTTGCACGGGAGCTCCTACGAGCAGTACTTC; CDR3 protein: CASSLHGSSYEQYF
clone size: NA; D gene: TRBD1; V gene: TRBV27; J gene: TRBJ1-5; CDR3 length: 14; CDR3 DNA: TGTGCCAGCAGCTCCGGGACAGTCAATCAGCCCCAGCATTTT; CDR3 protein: CASSSGTVNQPQHF
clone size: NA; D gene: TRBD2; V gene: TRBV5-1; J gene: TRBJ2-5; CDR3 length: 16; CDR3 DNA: TGCGCCAGCAGCCTCGATGGGCGGGGGGCACAAGAGACCCAGTACTTC; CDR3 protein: CASSLDGRGAQETQYF
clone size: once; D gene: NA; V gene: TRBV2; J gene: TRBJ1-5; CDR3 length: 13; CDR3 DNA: TGTGCCAGCAGTGAACAGGGGCGACAGCCCCAGCATTTT; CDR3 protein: CASSEQGRQPQHF
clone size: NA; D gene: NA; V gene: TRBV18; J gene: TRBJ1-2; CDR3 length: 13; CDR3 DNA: TGTGCCAGCTCACCGTCAGGGAACTATGGCTACACCTTC; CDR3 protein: CASSPSGNYGYTF
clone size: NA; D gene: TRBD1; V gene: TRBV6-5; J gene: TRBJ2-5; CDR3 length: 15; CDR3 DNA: TGTGCCAGCAGTTACTCCGGGACAGCACAAGAGACCCAGTACTTC; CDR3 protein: CASSYSGTAQETQYF
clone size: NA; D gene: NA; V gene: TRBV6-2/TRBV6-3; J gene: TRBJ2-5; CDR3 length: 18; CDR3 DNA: TGTGCCAGCAGTTACTCTCGTTTAGCGGAGAGCCCCCAAGAGACCCAGTACTTC; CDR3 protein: CASSYSRLAESPQETQYF
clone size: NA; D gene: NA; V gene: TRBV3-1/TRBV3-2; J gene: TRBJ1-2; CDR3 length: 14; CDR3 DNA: TGTGCCAGCAGCCTTCGACAGACTAACTATGGCTACACCTTC; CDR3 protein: CASSLRQTNYGYTF
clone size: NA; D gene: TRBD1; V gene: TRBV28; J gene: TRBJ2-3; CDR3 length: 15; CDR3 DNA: TGTGCCAGCAGTTTATTACGACAGGGGTCGCATACGCAGTATTTT; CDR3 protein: CASSLLRQGSHTQYF
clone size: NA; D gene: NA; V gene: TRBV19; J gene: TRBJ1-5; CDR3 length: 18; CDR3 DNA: TGTGCCAGTAGTCCGCGTTGGTCAGGGGTTGGGGGCAATCAGCCCCAGCATTTT; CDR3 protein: CASSPRWSGVGGNQPQHF
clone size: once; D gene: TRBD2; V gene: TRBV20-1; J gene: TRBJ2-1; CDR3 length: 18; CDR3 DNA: TGCAGTGCTAGTGGGGTTAGCGGGAGGGCCGGTTCCTACAATGAGCAGTTCTTC; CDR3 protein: CSASGVSGRAGSYNEQFF
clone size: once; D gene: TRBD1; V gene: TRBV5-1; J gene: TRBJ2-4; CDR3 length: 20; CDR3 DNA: TGCGCCAGCAGCGGAAGGACAGGGGGCGCGGGTACTGGACTAGAAAACATTCAGTACTTC; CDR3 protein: CASSGRTGGAGTGLENIQYF
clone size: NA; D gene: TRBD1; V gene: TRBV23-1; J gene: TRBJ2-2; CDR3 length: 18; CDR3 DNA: TGCGCCAGCAGTCAATCGGGGTCCGACAGGGCAAACACCGGGGAGCTGTTTTTT; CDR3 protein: CASSQSGSDRANTGELFF
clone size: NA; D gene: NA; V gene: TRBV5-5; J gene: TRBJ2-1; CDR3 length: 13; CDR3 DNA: TGTGCCAGCAGCTTGGTAGGCGGCAATGAGCAGTTCTTC; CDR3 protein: CASSLVGGNEQFF
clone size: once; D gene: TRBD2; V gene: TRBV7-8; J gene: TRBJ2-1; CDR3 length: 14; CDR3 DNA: TGTGCCAGCAGCTTTCTAGCGGGAAGCTATGAGCAGTTCTTC; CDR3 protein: CASSFLAGSYEQFF
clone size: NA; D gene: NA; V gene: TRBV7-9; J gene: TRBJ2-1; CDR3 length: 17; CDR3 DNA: TGTGCCAGCAGCTCCCCAGGGGGGCGGCCCACCGACAATGAGCAGTTCTTC; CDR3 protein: CASSSPGGRPTDNEQFF
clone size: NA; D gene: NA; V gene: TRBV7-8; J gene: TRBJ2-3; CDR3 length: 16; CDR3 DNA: TGTGCCAGCAGCTCGCGGACAGGGAGGGGCACAGATACGCAGTATTTT; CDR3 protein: CASSSRTGRGTDTQYF
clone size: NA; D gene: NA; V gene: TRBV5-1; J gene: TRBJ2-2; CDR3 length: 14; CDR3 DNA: TGCGCCAGCAGCCTACGATCGAACCCCGGGGAGCTGTTTTTT; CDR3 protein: CASSLRSNPGELFF
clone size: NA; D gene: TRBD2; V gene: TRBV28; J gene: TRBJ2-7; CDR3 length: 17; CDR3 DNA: TGTGCCAGCAGTTCCGACCTTGTTAGCGGGAGGCCCCAGGTGCAGTACTTC; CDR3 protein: CASSSDLVSGRPQVQYF
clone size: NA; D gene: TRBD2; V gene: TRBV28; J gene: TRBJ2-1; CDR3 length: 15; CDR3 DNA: TGTGCCAGCAGTAGGTCGGGACTAGCCTACAATGAGCAGTTCTTC; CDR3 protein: CASSRSGLAYNEQFF
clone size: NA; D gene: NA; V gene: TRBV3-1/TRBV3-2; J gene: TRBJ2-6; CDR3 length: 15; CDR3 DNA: TGTGCCAGCAGCCAAGTGTCGGCTGGGGCCAACGTCCTGACTTTC; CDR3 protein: CASSQVSAGANVLTF
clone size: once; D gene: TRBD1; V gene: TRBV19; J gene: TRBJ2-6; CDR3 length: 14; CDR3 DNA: TGTGCCAGTAGTACGACAGGGGGCTCCAACGTCCTGACTTTC; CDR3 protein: CASSTTGGSNVLTF
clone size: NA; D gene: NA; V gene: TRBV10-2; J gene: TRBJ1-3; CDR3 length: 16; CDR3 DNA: TGCGCCAGCAGGGCCGGTGGAGGGAGCTCTGGAAACACCATATATTTT; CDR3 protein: CASRAGGGSSGNTIYF
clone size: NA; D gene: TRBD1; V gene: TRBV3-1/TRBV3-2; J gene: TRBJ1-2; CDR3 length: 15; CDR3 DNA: TGTGCCAGCAGCCAAGATACAGGGGCACGCTATGGCTACACCTTC; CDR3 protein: CASSQDTGARYGYTF
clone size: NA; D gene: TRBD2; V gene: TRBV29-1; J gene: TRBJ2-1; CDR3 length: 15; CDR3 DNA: TGCAGCGGGGGGGGTACGGGAGTGGTCCGGATTGAGCAGTTCTTC; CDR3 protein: CSGGGTGVVRIEQFF
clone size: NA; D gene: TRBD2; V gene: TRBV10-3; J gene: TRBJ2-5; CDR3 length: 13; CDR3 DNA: TGTGCCATCAGAGGGACTATACAAGAGACCCAGTACTTC; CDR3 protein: CAIRGTIQETQYF
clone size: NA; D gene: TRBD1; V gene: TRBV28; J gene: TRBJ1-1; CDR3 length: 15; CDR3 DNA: TGTGCCAGCAGTCCGTACGACAGGGGGAACACTGAAGCTTTCTTT; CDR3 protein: CASSPYDRGNTEAFF
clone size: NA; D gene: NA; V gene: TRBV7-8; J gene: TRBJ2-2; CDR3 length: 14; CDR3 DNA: TGTGCCAGCAGCCGAGACTGGAACACCGGGGAGCTGTTTTTT; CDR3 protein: CASSRDWNTGELFF
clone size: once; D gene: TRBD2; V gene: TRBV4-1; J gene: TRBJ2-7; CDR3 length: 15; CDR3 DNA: TGCGCCAGCAGCCAAGATCTAGCGGGAGCGAGCGAGCAGTACTTC; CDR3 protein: CASSQDLAGASEQYF
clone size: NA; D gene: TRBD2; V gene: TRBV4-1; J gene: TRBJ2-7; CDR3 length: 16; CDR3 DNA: TGCGCCAGCAGCAAGTACTTAGCGGGAGGGCCCCACGAGCAGTACTTC; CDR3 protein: CASSKYLAGGPHEQYF
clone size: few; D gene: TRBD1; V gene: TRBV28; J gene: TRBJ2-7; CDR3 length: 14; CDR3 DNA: TGTGCCAGCAGTGGGACAGGAAGAAACTACGAGCAGTACTTC; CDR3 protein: CASSGTGRNYEQYF
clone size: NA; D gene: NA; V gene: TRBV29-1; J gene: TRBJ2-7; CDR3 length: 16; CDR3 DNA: TGCAGCGTTGAATTAGCCGAAAGTCAGGGTTTCTACGAGCAGTACTTC; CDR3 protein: CSVELAESQGFYEQYF
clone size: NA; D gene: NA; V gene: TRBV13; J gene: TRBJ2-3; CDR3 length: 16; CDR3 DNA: TGTGCCAGCAGCCACCGTAGCAGGAGGGTCACAGATACGCAGTATTTT; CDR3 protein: CASSHRSRRVTDTQYF
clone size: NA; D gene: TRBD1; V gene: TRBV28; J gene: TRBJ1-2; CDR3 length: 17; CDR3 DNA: TGTGCCAGCAGTCCGCATCCGTCGACAGGGTTGTACTATGGCTACACCTTC; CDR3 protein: CASSPHPSTGLYYGYTF
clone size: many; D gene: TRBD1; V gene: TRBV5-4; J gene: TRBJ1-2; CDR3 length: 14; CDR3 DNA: TGTGCCAGCAGCTGGCGAGGGGGCCACTATGGCTACACCTTC; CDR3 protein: CASSWRGGHYGYTF
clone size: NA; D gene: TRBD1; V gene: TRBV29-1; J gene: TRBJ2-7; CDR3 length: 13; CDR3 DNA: TGCAGCGTAAACCTACAGGGGACCTACGAGCAGTACTTC; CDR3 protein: CSVNLQGTYEQYF
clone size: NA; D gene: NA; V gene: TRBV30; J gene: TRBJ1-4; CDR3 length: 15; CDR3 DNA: TGTGCCTGGAGTTCAGGGGACGGTCCATATGAAAAACTGTTTTTT; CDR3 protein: CAWSSGDGPYEKLFF
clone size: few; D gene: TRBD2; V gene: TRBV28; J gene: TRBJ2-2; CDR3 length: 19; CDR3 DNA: TGTGCCAGCAGTTTATCTTGGACTAGCGGGAAAGGGAGCACCGGGGAGCTGTTTTTT; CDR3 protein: CASSLSWTSGKGSTGELFF
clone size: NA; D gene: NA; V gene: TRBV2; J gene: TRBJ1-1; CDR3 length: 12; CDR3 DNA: TGTGCCAGCAGTGTCAAGGAGCTCCGAGCTTTCTTT; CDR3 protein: CASSVKELRAFF